Below are 4 T cell receptor beta chains sequenced from a single sample in a study of tumor-infiltrating lymphocytes in primary liver carcinoma. TCR beta cDNA was made from 500 ng total RNA with a constant-region primer. Three nested multiplex PCR rounds of slightly modified ARM-PCR generated TCR beta libraries. The first two PCR rounds used TRBV1-TRBV30 primers with a Cbeta primer, 9 to 11 cycles each. MiXCR was run by TCRdb on the multiplex PCR reads, yielding one entry per CDR3 protein. This table holds 70,000 to 95,000 distinct CDR3 sequences, over 60% found once. The source material, roughly 20-31 mg of unsorted bulk tissue, was used to co-extract RNA and DNA. The sequencing sample was made of liver tumor tissue from sampling region 4. Subset indicated: tumor region T4, right-lateral pole. These receptors came from a man aged 35 to 55 with primary liver carcinoma and hepatitis B virus infection.

The table lists this clonotype with a few counts. The chain uses TRBV11-2 and TRBJ2-7, with unresolved D. The CDR3 is made up of 11 amino acids. CDR1 is SGHAT, CDR2 FQNNGV, per germline. V dropped 8 bases and J dropped 10 bases, with 15 bases sitting between them. CDR3 protein: CASGLVGEQYF. The CDR3 DNA sequence: TGTGCCAGCGGGCTCGTGGGTGAACAGTACTTC.

Worth noting for this clonotype: Given a much more abundant clone one base away, this may be a read error. V and J are TRBV5-4 and TRBJ2-3, with TRBD2 as a possible D gene (6 bases). The germline V gene has CDR1 SGHNT and CDR2 YYREEE (reference sequence). V was pared by 4 bases and J by 3 bases, with 15 bases between. The length of the CDR3 is 15 residues. CDR3 sequence (DNA): TGTGCCAGCAGCCCACTGCGGGATCTGACAGATACGCAGTATTTT. Translation gives CASSPLRDLTDTQYF. The whole variable domain, filled in from reference TRBV5-4 and TRBJ2-3, reads ETGVTQSPTHLIKTRGQQVTLRCSSQSGHNTVSWYQQALGQGPQFIFQYYREEENGRGNFPPRFSGLQFPNYSSELNVNALELDDSALYLCASSPLRDLTDTQYFGPGTRLTVL.

V gene TRBV4-1 combines with J gene TRBJ2-7, with 7 bases matching TRBD2. The CDR3 is 15 amino acids. Germline V CDR1 and CDR2: MGHRA, YSYEKL. Trimming cost V 8 bases and J 0 bases; bases outside gene matches: 10. The CDR3 sequence is CASGPRGGDSYEQYF. CDR3 in DNA: TGCGCCAGCGGTCCTCGGGGAGGGGACTCCTACGAGCAGTACTTC.

On this clonotype: Lacking the conserved final phenylalanine or tryptophan, this CDR3 likely reflects a read error. The rearrangement joins TRBV5-4 to TRBJ2-1; D remains unclear. Looked up from germline, CDR1 is SGHNT and CDR2 is YYREEE (reference sequence). The CDR3 sequence is 11 residues long. The CDR3 region has the DNA TGTGCTAGCAGCTTAAGTAATGAGCAGTTCCTC. Amino acid sequence: CASSLSNEQFL.